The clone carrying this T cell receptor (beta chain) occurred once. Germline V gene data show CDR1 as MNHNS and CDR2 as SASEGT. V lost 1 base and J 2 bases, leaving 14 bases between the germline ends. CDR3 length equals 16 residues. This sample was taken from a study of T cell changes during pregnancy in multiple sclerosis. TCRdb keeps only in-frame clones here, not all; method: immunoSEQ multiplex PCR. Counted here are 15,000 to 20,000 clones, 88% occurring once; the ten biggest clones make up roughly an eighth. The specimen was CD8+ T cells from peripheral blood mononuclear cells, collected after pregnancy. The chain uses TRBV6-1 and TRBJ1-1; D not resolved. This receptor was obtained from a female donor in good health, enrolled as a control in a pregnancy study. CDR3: CASSEGGTRFNTEAFF. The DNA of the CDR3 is TGTGCCAGCAGTGAAGGAGGTACCAGATTCAACACTGAAGCTTTCTTT.